This T cell receptor beta chain stems from a study of T cells in Graves' hyperthyroidism and ophthalmopathy. Study results and limitations: Blood also held most thyroid clonotypes expanded beyond 0.001. Ophthalmopathy onset followed model prediction by a median about 6.5 months. A model using 13 V-J features told ophthalmopathy apart from stable hyperthyroidism.

From RNA transcripts, TCR beta CDR3 regions were amplified. Primed by the HTBI set, a first-round RT-PCR was run on the TCR CDR3. TCRdb re-called the multiplex PCR reads through MiXCR, storing one row per CDR3 protein. The table has 500,000 to 600,000 distinct CDR3 sequences, 46% seen once. As concerns this clonotype: Its cognate antigen is unknown. A much larger clonotype is one base distant, so this may be a read error.

It was considered stable Graves' hyperthyroidism when ophthalmopathy did not progress within 18 months. Germline values: CDR1 SGHTA, CDR2 FQGNSA. There are 14 residues in the CDR3. The chain links TRBV7-2 to TRBJ1-6; 7 bases line up with TRBD1. The sequence derives from a woman between 18 and 30 years old with Graves' hyperthyroidism. Input material: peripheral blood or thyroid tissue (not recorded which). The CDR3 sequence: CASSLTGRDSPLRF. As DNA, the CDR3 is TGTGCCAGCAGCTTGACAGGGCGGGACTCACCCCTCCGCTTT.